This is a list of T cell receptor beta chains from one sample in a study of T cell responses to AZD1222 COVID-19 vaccine. Data came from immunoSEQ multiplex PCR; TCRdb stores just in-frame clones and leaves some out. The sample yields more than 110,000 clones, roughly 90% seen once. The material was peripheral blood, obtained on day 0 of AZD1222 vaccination. The receptors originated from an adult in good health. Both conserved end residues are part of each CDR3.

V gene,J gene,CDR3 protein
TRBV5-4,TRBJ2-2,CASSYTGINGELFF
TRBV6-5,TRBJ1-3,CASAGGFEAGNTIYF
TRBV18,TRBJ1-6,CASSPSSGGNNSPLHF
TRBV5-4,TRBJ1-1,CASSWSSGNTEAFF
TRBV25-1,TRBJ2-1,CASSDTRSGRADEQFF
TRBV7-7,TRBJ1-1,CASSPYRGNTEAFF
TRBV7-2,TRBJ2-3,CASRPDGLDTQYF
TRBV6-1,TRBJ1-2,CASSEVTETPYGYTF
TRBV28,TRBJ2-7,CATWGSYEQYF
TRBV19,TRBJ2-3,CASSENNYFTDTQYF
TRBV3-1/TRBV3-2,TRBJ2-2,CASSQFPGLAAGELFF
TRBV6-5,TRBJ1-3,CASWRAGNTIYF
TRBV3-1/TRBV3-2,TRBJ2-7,CASSQVGRTSANEQYF
TRBV18,TRBJ1-6,CASSPRTGPNNSPLHF
TRBV30,TRBJ1-2,CAWSAGFYGYTF
TRBV29-1,TRBJ2-1,CSVEGVPYNEQFF
TRBV18,TRBJ1-2,CASSPREGVGGYTF
TRBV6-6,TRBJ1-5,CASHAAQEPQHF
TRBV28,TRBJ2-7,CASSFPQGTGGEQYF
TRBV13,TRBJ2-1,CASSLGQGLSYNEQFF
TRBV3-1/TRBV3-2,TRBJ1-4,CASSQDPGGSEKLFF
TRBV6-5,TRBJ1-1,CASAAEMNTEAFF
TRBV14,TRBJ1-1,CASSQDTVSNTEAFF
TRBV6-5,TRBJ2-3,CASSWRRTDTQYF
TRBV25-1,TRBJ2-3,CASTQGVTDTQYF
TRBV6-5,TRBJ2-7,CASSYSSGANSYEQYF
TRBV5-4,TRBJ1-1,CASSPGQGMNTEAFF
TRBV7-3,TRBJ2-3,CASSQGHHTDTQYF
TRBV27,TRBJ1-5,CASSPGTGSNQPQHF
TRBV27,TRBJ2-7,CASRTGRSGDLGEQYF
TRBV3-1/TRBV3-2,TRBJ1-5,CASSQEGRYSNQPQHF
TRBV6-6,TRBJ2-2,CAAQGRASYTGELFF
TRBV20-1,TRBJ1-2,CSASVGQNYGYTF
TRBV6-2/TRBV6-3,TRBJ2-5,CASSYGTVAGGETQYF
TRBV10-3,TRBJ1-1,CAISEQDHGEAFF
TRBV7-9,TRBJ2-1,CASSPPAGGYEQFF
TRBV6-6,TRBJ2-1,CASSPTGEGLNEQFF
TRBV6-5,TRBJ1-1,CASSYSQMNTEAFF
TRBV3-1/TRBV3-2,TRBJ2-7,CASSQEGLYEQYF
TRBV7-2,TRBJ1-2,CASIEQPIANYGYTF
TRBV2,TRBJ2-1,CASNWEIGDGYNEQFF
TRBV19,TRBJ1-2,CASSIVDRGGYTF
TRBV30,TRBJ1-2,CAWRDSLDYGYTF
TRBV29-1,TRBJ2-7,CSVEGGGDYEQYF
TRBV6-4,TRBJ1-1,CASSSSHGNTEAFF
TRBV4-2,TRBJ2-1,CASSQGGLANEQFF
TRBV24-1,TRBJ1-2,CATSDFGSLRGYTF
TRBV24-1,TRBJ2-3,CATSGTTSGMRTDTQYF
TRBV19,TRBJ2-7,CASSNQAWGGYEQYF
TRBV5-1,TRBJ1-1,CASSLGPGNTEAFF
TRBV30,TRBJ1-5,CAWEAGTGLYSNQPQHF
TRBV12-5,TRBJ2-6,CASGGLAGFLRGTGANVLTF
TRBV4-2,TRBJ2-3,CASSQDSEVRFTDTQYF
TRBV2,TRBJ1-6,CASIGTESFYNSPLHF
TRBV29-1,TRBJ2-1,CSVAGGTSGIREQFF
TRBV30,TRBJ2-7,CAWSVIRGVGEQYF
TRBV12-3/TRBV12-4,TRBJ1-2,CASGSRDGYTF
TRBV3-1/TRBV3-2,TRBJ2-2,CASSHPGLAGDTGELFF
TRBV24-1,TRBJ1-5,CATSDVSSNQPQHF